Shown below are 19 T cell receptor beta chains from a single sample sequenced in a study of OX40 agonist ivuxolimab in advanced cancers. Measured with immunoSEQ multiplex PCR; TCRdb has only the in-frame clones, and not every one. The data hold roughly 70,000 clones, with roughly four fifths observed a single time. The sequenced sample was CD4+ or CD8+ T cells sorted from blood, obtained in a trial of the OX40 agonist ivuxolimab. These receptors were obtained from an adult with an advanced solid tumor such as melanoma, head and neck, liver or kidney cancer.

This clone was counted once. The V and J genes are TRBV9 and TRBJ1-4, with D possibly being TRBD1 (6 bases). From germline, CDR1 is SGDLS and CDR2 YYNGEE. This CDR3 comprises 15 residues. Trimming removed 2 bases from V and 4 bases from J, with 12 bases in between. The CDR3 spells CASSVRQAVNEKLFF. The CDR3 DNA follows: TGTGCCAGCAGCGTTCGACAGGCCGTTAATGAAAAACTGTTTTTT.

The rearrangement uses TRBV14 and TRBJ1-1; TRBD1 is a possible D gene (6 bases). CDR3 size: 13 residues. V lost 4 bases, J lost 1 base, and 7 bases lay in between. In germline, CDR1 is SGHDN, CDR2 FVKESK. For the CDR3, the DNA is TGTGCCAGCAGCCTACAGGGGAACACTGAAGCTTTCTTT. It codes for CASSLQGNTEAFF. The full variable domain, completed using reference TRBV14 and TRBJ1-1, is EAGVTQFPSHSVIEKGQTVTLRCDPISGHDNLYWYRRVMGKEIKFLLHFVKESKQDESGMPNNRFLAERTGGTYSTLKVQPAELEDSGVYFCASSLQGNTEAFFGQGTRLTVV.

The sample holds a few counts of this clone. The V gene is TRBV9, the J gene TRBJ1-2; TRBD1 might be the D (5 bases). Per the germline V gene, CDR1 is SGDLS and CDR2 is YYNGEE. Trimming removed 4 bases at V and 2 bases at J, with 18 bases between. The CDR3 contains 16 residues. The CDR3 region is CASSPGQLTINYGYTF. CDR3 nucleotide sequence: TGTGCCAGCAGCCCAGGACAACTAACGATCAACTATGGCTACACCTTC.

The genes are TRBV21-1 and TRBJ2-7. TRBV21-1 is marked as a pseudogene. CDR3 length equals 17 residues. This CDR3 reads CASSNRPRGLVADEQYF. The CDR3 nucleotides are TGTGCCAGCAGCAATAGACCACGGGGGCTTGTCGCGGACGAGCAGTACTTC.

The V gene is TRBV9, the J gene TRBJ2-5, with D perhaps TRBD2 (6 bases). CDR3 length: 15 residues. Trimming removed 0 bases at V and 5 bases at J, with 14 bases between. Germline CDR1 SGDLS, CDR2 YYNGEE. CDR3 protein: CASSVEGTGVETQYF. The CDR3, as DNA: TGTGCCAGCAGCGTAGAGGGAACGGGGGTGGAGACCCAGTACTTC.

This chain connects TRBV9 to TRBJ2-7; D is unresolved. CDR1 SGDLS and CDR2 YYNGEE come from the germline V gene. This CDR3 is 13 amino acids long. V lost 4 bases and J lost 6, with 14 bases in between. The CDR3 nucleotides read TGTGCCAGCAGCCCGACATCTCCCGGCGAGCAGTACTTC. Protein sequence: CASSPTSPGEQYF.

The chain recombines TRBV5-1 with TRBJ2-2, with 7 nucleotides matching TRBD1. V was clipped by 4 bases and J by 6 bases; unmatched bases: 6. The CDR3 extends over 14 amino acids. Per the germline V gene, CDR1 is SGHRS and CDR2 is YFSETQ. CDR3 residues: CASSPTGLPGELFF. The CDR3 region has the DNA TGCGCCAGCAGCCCGACAGGGCTGCCCGGGGAGCTGTTTTTT.

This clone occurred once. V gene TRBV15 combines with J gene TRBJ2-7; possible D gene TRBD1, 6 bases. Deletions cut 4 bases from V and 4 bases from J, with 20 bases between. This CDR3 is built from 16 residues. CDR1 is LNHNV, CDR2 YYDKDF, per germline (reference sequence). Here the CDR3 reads CATSKRPRGGIYEQYF. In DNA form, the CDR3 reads TGTGCCACCAGCAAAAGGCCCAGGGGTGGGATTTACGAGCAGTACTTC.

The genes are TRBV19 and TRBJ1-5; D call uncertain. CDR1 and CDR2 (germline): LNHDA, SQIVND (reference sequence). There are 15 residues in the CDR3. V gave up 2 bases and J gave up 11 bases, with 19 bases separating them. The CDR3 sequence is CASSIQGAAGVAQHF. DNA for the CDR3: TGTGCCAGTAGTATACAAGGCGCCGCTGGAGTGGCCCAGCATTTT.

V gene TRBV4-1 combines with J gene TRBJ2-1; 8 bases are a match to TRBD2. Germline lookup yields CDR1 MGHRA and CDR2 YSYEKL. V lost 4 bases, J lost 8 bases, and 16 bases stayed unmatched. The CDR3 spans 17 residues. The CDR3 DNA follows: TGCGCCAGCAGCCGTGGAGCGGGAGCTGAGGTGGTCTATGAGCAGTTCTTC. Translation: CASSRGAGAEVVYEQFF.

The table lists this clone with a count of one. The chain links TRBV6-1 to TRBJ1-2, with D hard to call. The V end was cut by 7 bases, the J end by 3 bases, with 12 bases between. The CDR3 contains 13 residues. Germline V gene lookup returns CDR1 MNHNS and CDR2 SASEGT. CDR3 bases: TGTGCCAGCAATCCCCCGAACGACTATGGCTACACCTTC. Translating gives CASNPPNDYGYTF.

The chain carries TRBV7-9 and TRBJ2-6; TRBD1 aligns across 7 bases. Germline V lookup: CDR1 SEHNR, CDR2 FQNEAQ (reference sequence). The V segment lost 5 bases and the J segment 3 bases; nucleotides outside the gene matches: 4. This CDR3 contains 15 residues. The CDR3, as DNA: TGTGCCAGCAGCCCACAGGGGAGTGGGGCCAACGTCCTGACTTTC. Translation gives CASSPQGSGANVLTF.

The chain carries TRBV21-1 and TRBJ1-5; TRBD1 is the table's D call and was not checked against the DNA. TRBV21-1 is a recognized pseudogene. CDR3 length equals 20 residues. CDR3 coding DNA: TGTGCCAGCACCACCCGACTTCGACAGGGGAGGGTTTGTAGCAATCAGCCCCAGCATTTT. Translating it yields CASTTRLRQGRVCSNQPQHF.

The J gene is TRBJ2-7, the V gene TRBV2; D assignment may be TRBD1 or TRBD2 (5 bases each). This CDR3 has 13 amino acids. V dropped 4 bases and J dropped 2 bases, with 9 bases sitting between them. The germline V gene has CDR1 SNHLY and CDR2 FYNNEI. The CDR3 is CASSGGFAYEQYF. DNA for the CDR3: TGTGCCAGCAGTGGGGGGTTCGCCTACGAGCAGTACTTC.

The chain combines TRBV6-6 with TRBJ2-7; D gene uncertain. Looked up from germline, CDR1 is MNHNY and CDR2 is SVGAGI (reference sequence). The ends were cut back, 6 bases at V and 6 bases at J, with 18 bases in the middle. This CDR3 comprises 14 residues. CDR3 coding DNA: TGTGCCAGCAGCAAACAAACACCGACCTCCGAGCAGTACTTC. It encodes CASSKQTPTSEQYF.

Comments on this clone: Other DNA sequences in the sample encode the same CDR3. For the CDR3, the DNA is TGTGCCAGCAGATCCGGGACAACGTACGAGCAGTACTTC. Amino acid sequence: CASRSGTTYEQYF. The chain joins TRBV28 to TRBJ2-7; tentative D call: TRBD1 (6 bases). Germline loops: CDR1 MDHEN, CDR2 SYDVKM. V lost 6 bases, J lost 4 bases, and 13 bases lay in between. The CDR3 loop spans 13 amino acids.

CDR3 amino acids: CASSVGAGAGANVLTF. The CDR3 bases are TGTGCCAGCAGCGTAGGAGCAGGGGCTGGGGCCAACGTCCTGACTTTC. The V and J genes are TRBV9 and TRBJ2-6; maybe TRBD1 (6 bases). Germline-derived CDR1 and CDR2 are SGDLS and YYNGEE. V was pared by 0 bases and J by 2 bases, with 9 bases between. The CDR3 totals 16 residues.

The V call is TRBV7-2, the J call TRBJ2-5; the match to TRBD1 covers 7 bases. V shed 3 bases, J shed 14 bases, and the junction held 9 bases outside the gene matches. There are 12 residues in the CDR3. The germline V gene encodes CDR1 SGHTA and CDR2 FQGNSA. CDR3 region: CASSLWTGPPYF. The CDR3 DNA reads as TGTGCCAGCAGCTTGTGGACAGGTCCCCCTTACTTC.

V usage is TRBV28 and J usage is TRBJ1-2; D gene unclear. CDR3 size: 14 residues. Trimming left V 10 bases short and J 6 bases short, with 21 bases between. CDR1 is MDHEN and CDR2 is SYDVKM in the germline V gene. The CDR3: CAIPKTGQPNGYTF. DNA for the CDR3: TGTGCCATACCGAAAACCGGGCAACCCAATGGCTACACCTTC.